The T cell receptor beta chain described here comes from a study of T cell responses to AZD1222 COVID-19 vaccine. Across the study: It was second doses at about 4 or about 12 weeks that were pooled.

Generated by immunoSEQ multiplex PCR, the TCRdb table keeps only in-frame clones and is missing some. The sample yields approximately 120,000 clones, over 90% seen once. Of note for this clone: Its antigen is unknown.

This CDR3 region has 15 residues. The germline V gene encodes CDR1 SGHRS and CDR2 YFSETQ. Trimming shortened V by 1 base and J by 4 bases, and 9 bases separated the two germline ends. Findings of the study overall: Clonal diversity may have been underestimated in mostly white British donors. Among those given AZD1222, only six were seropositive at baseline. Sampling captured repertoires only after the peak T cell response.

The J gene is TRBJ2-6, the V gene TRBV5-1; the D gene could be TRBD1 or TRBD2 (5 bases each). The receptor comes from an adult in good health. Sequencing was performed on peripheral blood, taken on day 0 of AZD1222 vaccination. The CDR3 bases are TGCGCCAGCAGCTTGATGGGGGTAGGGGCCAACGTCCTGACTTTC. Amino acid sequence: CASSLMGVGANVLTF.